Shown below are 14 T cell receptor beta chains from a single sample sequenced in a study of blood T cell repertoires in COVID-19. The method was immunoSEQ multiplex PCR; TCRdb's version includes in-frame clones alone and lacks a portion of them. The sample carries nearly 250,000 clones, around 88% recorded once. The material sequenced was peripheral blood. The receptor set was obtained from a woman of 80 years or more with COVID-19, enrolled during active disease.

The rearrangement links TRBV18 to TRBJ1-3; perhaps TRBD1 as D (5 bases). The ends were cut back, 3 bases at V and 4 bases at J, with 16 bases in the middle. The CDR3 covers 16 residues. Germline V gene lookup returns CDR1 KGHSH and CDR2 LQKENI. In DNA, the CDR3 is TGTGCCAGCTCACCTCCCGGTCAGGGTCCCGGAAACACCATATATTTT. It translates to CASSPPGQGPGNTIYF.

The CDR3 DNA sequence: TGCGCCAGCAGCTCGTCCCGGGACAGGAACACTGAAGCTTTCTTT. It translates to CASSSSRDRNTEAFF. The J gene is TRBJ1-1, the V gene TRBV5-1, with 7 bases matching TRBD1. The germline V gene encodes CDR1 SGHRS and CDR2 YFSETQ. The CDR3 contains 15 residues. V gave up 3 bases and J gave up 1 base; unmatched junction bases: 6.

The chain couples TRBV7-2 to TRBJ1-4; 7 positions match TRBD1. Germline CDR1 is SGHTA and CDR2 is FQGNSA. This CDR3 comprises 18 residues. V lost 1 base to trimming and J lost 0 bases; unmatched junction nucleotides: 8. DNA for the CDR3: TGTGCCAGCAGCTTAGTTGGGACAGAATTTCCAACTAATGAAAAACTGTTTTTT. This encodes CASSLVGTEFPTNEKLFF.

This chain joins TRBV24-1 and TRBJ1-1; D is ambiguous. Germline V lookup: CDR1 KGHDR, CDR2 SFDVKD. V was cut by 2 bases and J by 0 bases, with 3 bases left in between. This CDR3 is built from 13 residues. This chain's CDR3 is CATSDSVNTEAFF. The CDR3 region has the DNA TGTGCCACCAGTGATTCGGTGAACACTGAAGCTTTCTTT.

The chain links TRBV6-2 or TRBV6-3 to TRBJ2-1; D gene ambiguous. V was pared by 0 bases and J by 9 bases, with 6 bases between. The CDR3 consists of 12 residues. Germline V CDR1 and CDR2: MNHEY, SVGEGT. The CDR3 bases are TGTGCCAGCAGTTACTCGACTTTTGAGCAGTTCTTC. Translated: CASSYSTFEQFF.

V and J are TRBV11-1 and TRBJ2-5; 10 bases agree with TRBD2. After removal of 6 bases from V and 2 bases from J, the junction contained 6 bases not matched to a gene. The CDR3 length is 15 residues. CDR1 and CDR2 (germline): SGHAT, FQDESV (reference sequence). CDR3 bases: TGTGCCAGCAGGTCTACTAGCGGGGTTCAAGAGACCCAGTACTTC. It yields the protein CASRSTSGVQETQYF.

The gene calls are TRBV18 and TRBJ1-1; 11 bases match TRBD1. This CDR3 is built from 15 residues. CDR1 is KGHSH and CDR2 is LQKENI in the germline V gene. With 2 bases clipped from V and 8 bases from J, the junction kept 7 bases outside the gene matches. DNA for the CDR3: TGTGCCAGCTCACCATTGGACAGGGGGCGAGTCGAAGCTTTCTTT. Translation gives CASSPLDRGRVEAFF.

This rearrangement joins TRBV5-1 to TRBJ2-4; D perhaps matches TRBD1 (5 bases). CDR3 length: 14 residues. Trimming shortened V by 6 bases and J by 0 bases, and 10 bases separated the two germline ends. CDR1 SGHRS and CDR2 YFSETQ come from the germline V gene. The CDR3 DNA follows: TGCGCCAGCACAGACAGTTTAGCCAAAAACATTCAGTACTTC. It translates to CASTDSLAKNIQYF.

J is TRBJ2-3 and V is TRBV11-1, with TRBD1 identical over 9 bases. The CDR3 covers 15 residues. Germline trimming cut 0 bases from V and 4 bases from J; bases unmatched to any gene: 2. The germline V gene has CDR1 SGHAT and CDR2 FQDESV (reference sequence). The CDR3: CASSLADRGPDTQYF. Here the CDR3 DNA reads TGTGCCAGCAGCTTAGCGGACAGGGGTCCAGATACGCAGTATTTT.

The J gene is TRBJ1-2, the V gene TRBV28; 8 bases match TRBD1. CDR3 length equals 14 residues. CDR1 is MDHEN and CDR2 is SYDVKM in the germline V gene. The J segment lost 5 bases and the V segment lost 5 bases, leaving 7 bases of the junction unmatched. CDR3 amino acids: CASSGTGSPYGYTF. The CDR3 DNA sequence: TGTGCCAGCAGTGGGACAGGTTCCCCTTATGGCTACACCTTC.

The chain joins TRBV3-1 (or the pseudogene TRBV3-2) to TRBJ1-2; no clear D gene. V lost 1 base to trimming and J lost 8 bases, with 8 bases between them. CDR3 length equals 12 residues. Germline V CDR1 and CDR2: LGHDT, YNNKEL (reference sequence). CDR3 DNA sequence: TGTGCCAGCAGCCAAGTAGGAGGAGGCTACACCTTC. It specifies CASSQVGGGYTF.

V is TRBV1 and J is TRBJ2-7; TRBD1, the table's D call, was not compared with the DNA. TRBV1 is noted as a pseudogene. This CDR3 comprises 13 residues. The CDR3 DNA is TGCACCAGCAGCTTGGGACAATTCTACGAGCAGTACGTC. Residues: CTSSLGQFYEQYV.

The chain links TRBV7-9 to TRBJ2-3; D ambiguous. Trimming removed 3 bases at V and 2 bases at J, with 9 bases between. The CDR3 loop spans 14 amino acids. The V gene's germline CDR1 is SEHNR and CDR2 FQNEAQ (reference sequence). The CDR3 is CASSFSYFTDTQYF. Written as DNA, the CDR3 is TGTGCCAGCAGCTTTAGTTACTTCACAGATACGCAGTATTTT.

This clone has a handful of counts. This chain links TRBV7-8 with TRBJ1-3; perhaps TRBD1 as D (6 bases). Germline lookup yields CDR1 SGHVS and CDR2 FQNEAQ. There are 14 residues in the CDR3. Trimming removed 5 bases at V and 1 base at J, with 9 bases between. This chain's CDR3 is CASSLDRSGNTIYF. DNA of the CDR3: TGTGCCAGCAGCCTAGACAGGTCTGGAAACACCATATATTTT.